Presented here are 26 T cell receptor delta chains from one specimen sequenced in a study of gamma-delta T cells after stem cell transplantation. TCRdb re-called the RT-PCR reads through CATT. The sample consists of 8,500 to 13,000 delta-chain clones, roughly 1.3% of them appearing once. Sequenced sample: gamma-delta T cells. The source of these receptors is a human donor. It is not recorded whose cells these are; they may come from a transplant donor.

In this sample, this clone turned up many times. The V gene is TRDV2, the J gene TRDJ1; possible D gene TRDD3, 6 bases. CDR1 and CDR2 (germline): GEAIGNYY, EKD. This CDR3 has 17 residues. V lost 3 bases and J lost 1, with 20 bases in between. CDR3: CACDSLSPGDPTDKLIF. CDR3 DNA: TGTGCCTGTGACTCGCTCTCTCCTGGGGACCCCACCGATAAACTCATCTTT.

By sample share, this clone is medium-sized. In the same sample, other DNA sequences code for this CDR3. The chain links TRDV2 to TRDJ1, with TRDD3 matching over 12 bases. CDR3 size: 18 residues. The germline V gene encodes CDR1 GEAIGNYY and CDR2 EKD. Unmatched junction bases numbered 10, after V lost 0 bases and J lost 3 bases. The CDR3 bases are TGTGCCTGTGACACCGTACTGGGGGATACTCGAGGGGCCGATAAACTCATCTTT. It translates to CACDTVLGDTRGADKLIF.

This clone was detected a few times. With a far larger clone one base away, a read error is the likely cause. This sample also contains other DNA sequences that code for the same CDR3. The chain couples TRDV2 to TRDJ1, with TRDD3 matching 7 bases. Unmatched junction bases numbered 13, after V lost 1 base and J lost 0 bases. Germline CDR1 GEAIGNYY, CDR2 EKD. The CDR3 consists of 18 residues. CDR3 sequence reads: CACDTLGGRTSYTDKLIF. CDR3 in DNA: TGTGCCTGTGACACTCTGGGGGGTCGCACGTCGTACACCGATAAACTCATCTTT.

With regard to this clone: A single base is all that separates this from a far larger clone, so a read error is likely. The rearrangement uses TRDV2 and TRDJ1; weak D call: TRDD3 (6 bases). From germline, CDR1 is GEAIGNYY and CDR2 EKD. The CDR3 totals 16 residues. CDR3 sequence: CARDTVGGPYTDKLIF. Written as DNA, the CDR3 is TGTGCCCGTGACACCGTCGGGGGACCTTACACCGATAAACTCATCTTT.

This clone was picked up many times. The V and J genes are TRDV2 and TRDJ1, with 8 bases matching TRDD3. This CDR3 is 16 amino acids long. Looked up from germline, CDR1 is GEAIGNYY and CDR2 is EKD. The junction had 6 bases not matched to a gene; V was cut back by 1 base and J by 0 bases. CDR3 residues: CACDTLGGVYTDKLIF. The CDR3 nucleotides read TGTGCCTGTGACACACTGGGGGGAGTGTACACCGATAAACTCATCTTT.

This clone was observed many times. J is TRDJ1 and V is TRDV2, with 7 bases that match TRDD3. The V gene's germline CDR1 is GEAIGNYY and CDR2 EKD. Trimming cost V 0 bases and J 0 bases; bases outside gene matches: 9. The CDR3 consists of 17 residues. The CDR3 sequence is CACDTIGTGVYTDKLIF. The CDR3 DNA reads TGTGCCTGTGACACCATCGGGACTGGGGTCTACACCGATAAACTCATCTTT.

The table lists this clone with a few counts. A junction end diverges from the germline sequence, so it may reflect a read error. The V gene is TRDV2, the J gene TRDJ1, with D maybe TRDD3 (5 bases). This CDR3 region has 14 residues. CDR1 is GEAIGNYY, CDR2 EKD, per germline. This chain's CDR3 is CACDALLDTGKLIF. CDR3 nucleotide sequence: TGTGCCTGTGATGCCTTACTGGACACCGGTAAACTCATCTTT.

This clone was picked up many times. The V call is TRDV2, the J call TRDJ1, with 8 bases that match TRDD3. V shed 0 bases and J 0 bases; nucleotides not matched to a gene: 8. Germline V gene data show CDR1 as GEAIGNYY and CDR2 as EKD. The CDR3 is 17 residues long. The CDR3 coding sequence is TGTGCCTGTGACACCCCCTGGGGGACCCGGAACACCGATAAACTCATCTTT. It codes for CACDTPWGTRNTDKLIF.

With respect to this clone: The TCRdb protein comes from a much larger clone and disagrees with this DNA's translation at residue 3, likely due to a read error; the protein given here is derived from the DNA. The V gene is TRDV2, the J gene TRDJ1; a possible D gene is TRDD1 (5 bases). Germline V CDR1 and CDR2: GEAIGNYY, EKD. The CDR3 is 15 amino acids. The CDR3, as DNA: TGTGCCCGTGACACCTTACTAAATAACACCGATAAACTCATCTTT. Translating gives CARDTLLNNTDKLIF.

Comment on this clone: A far larger clone is only one base removed, so a read error is likely. The J gene is TRDJ3, the V gene TRDV2; TRDD3 matches 12 bases. The CDR3 length is 20 residues. Per the germline V gene, CDR1 is GEAIGNYY and CDR2 is EKD. The CDR3 DNA follows: TGTGCCTGTGACACCGGTACTGGGGGATACAGCTCCTGGGGCACCCGACAGATGTTTTTC. Translating it yields CACDTGTGGYSSWGTRQMFF.

Comment on this clone: This likely traces to a read error, being one base from a far larger clone. At the DNA level, this CDR3 is encoded by other sequences in the same sample as well. V usage is TRDV2 and J usage is TRDJ1; 11 bases match TRDD3. The CDR3 covers 18 residues. Trimming took 3 bases from V and 5 from J; bases not matched to a gene: 16. Germline V gives CDR1 GEAIGNYY, CDR2 EKD. The CDR3 loop reads CACDGVPLLGDNGDKLIF. CDR3 sequence (DNA): TGTGCCTGTGACGGGGTCCCGTTACTGGGGGATAACGGTGATAAACTCATCTTT.

As regards this clone: This likely traces to a read error, being one base from a far larger clone. The sample has other DNA sequences that encode this CDR3 too. V is TRDV2 and J is TRDJ3; 10 nucleotides agree with TRDD3. The CDR3 spans 22 residues. In germline, CDR1 is GEAIGNYY, CDR2 EKD. V lost 0 bases to trimming and J lost 1 base; unmatched junction nucleotides: 14. The DNA for the CDR3 is TGTGCCTGTGACACCACCGTACTGGGGGATGCCTCGAGGTCCTGGGACACCCGACAGATGTTTTTC. This encodes CACDTTVLGDASRSWDTRQMFF.

As to this clone: This may be a read error: a much more frequent sequence differs by one nucleotide. The same CDR3 arises from other DNA sequences in this sample as well. The J gene is TRDJ1, the V gene TRDV2; 13 bases align to TRDD3. The CDR3 has 23 residues. CDR1 and CDR2 from the germline V gene are GEAIGNYY and EKD. Losses at the gene ends were 0 bases for V and 3 bases for J; bases not matched to a gene: 24. In nucleotides, the CDR3 is TGTGCCTGTGACACCGTAGGGTCGGAACCTCGTACTGGGGGATACGCAGTCCCCGATAAACTCATCTTT. Protein sequence: CACDTVGSEPRTGGYAVPDKLIF.

With respect to this clone: A read error likely explains why the TCRdb protein, taken from a much larger clone, differs from this DNA's translation at residue 5; the protein shown is translated from the DNA. The chain joins TRDV2 to TRDJ1; 12 bases are a match to TRDD3. CDR1 and CDR2 (germline): GEAIGNYY, EKD. This CDR3 region has 18 residues. Trimming removed 3 bases from V and 1 base from J; junction bases left unmatched: 11. In DNA form, the CDR3 reads TGTGCCTGTGACGACGTACTGGGGGATACTGACGGCACCGATAAACTCATCTTT. Its translation is CACDDVLGDTDGTDKLIF.

This clone was seen a handful of times. A read error may be the cause here, since a much bigger clone is one base away. This sequence joins TRDV2 and TRDJ3, with D possibly matching TRDD3 (5 bases). V was pared by 0 bases and J by 0 bases, with 17 bases between. Germline CDR1 reads GEAIGNYY; CDR2 reads EKD. This CDR3 has 20 residues. CDR3 coding DNA: TGTGCCTGTGACACCGCGGGGACCCACACCCTCTCCTGGGACACCCGACAGATGTTTTTC. Its translation: CACDTAGTHTLSWDTRQMFF.

On this clone: The protein that TCRdb holds for this DNA derives from a much larger clone and differs from the translated DNA at residue 5, which likely indicates a read error; the protein shown here is translated from the DNA. The chain recombines TRDV2 with TRDJ1; TRDD3 aligns across 11 bases. V was clipped by 2 bases and J by 1 base; unmatched bases: 11. The CDR3 sequence is 18 residues long. Germline CDR1 and CDR2: GEAIGNYY and EKD. The CDR3 nucleotides are TGTGCCTGTGACATCCTCCTTGGGGGATACGCGGCCACCGATAAACTCATCTTT. This encodes CACDILLGGYAATDKLIF.

Remarks on this clone: A much larger clone is a single base away; this may be a read error. The same CDR3 arises from other DNA sequences in this sample as well. V and J are TRDV2 and TRDJ1; TRDD3 aligns across 13 bases. Per germline, CDR1 GEAIGNYY and CDR2 EKD. The CDR3 runs to 20 residues. The CDR3 protein is CACDTLAESGTGGYGGKLIF. In DNA, the CDR3 is TGTGCCTGCGACACTTTAGCGGAGTCGGGTACTGGGGGATACGGTGGTAAACTCATCTTT.

In its sample, this clone was seen a few times. A single base separates this from a much larger clone, so it may be a read error. The sample contains more than one DNA sequence encoding this CDR3. The chain links TRDV2 to TRDJ1, with D maybe TRDD2 (5 bases). This CDR3 region has 14 residues. Per the germline V gene, CDR1 is GEAIGNYY and CDR2 is EKD. DNA for the CDR3: TGTGCCTGTGACGACCTACAACACACCGATAAACTCATCTTC. Its protein product is CACDDLQHTDKLIF.

As concerns this clone: The protein that TCRdb holds for this DNA derives from a much larger clone and differs from the translated DNA at residue 5, which likely indicates a read error; the protein shown here is translated from the DNA. The genes are TRDV2 and TRDJ1; TRDD3 aligns across 13 bases. There are 17 residues in the CDR3. V shed 3 bases and J 0 bases; nucleotides not matched to a gene: 6. The germline CDR1 and CDR2 sequences are GEAIGNYY and EKD. Here the CDR3 reads CACDSLGDTRDTDKLIF. The CDR3 DNA follows: TGTGCCTGTGACTCACTGGGGGATACGAGGGACACCGATAAACTCATCTTT.

A few counts support this clone. TCRdb's protein, taken from a much larger clone, differs from this DNA's translation at residue 6, likely owing to a read error; the protein displayed comes from the DNA. This chain connects TRDV2 to TRDJ1; D perhaps matches TRDD3 (6 bases). V was cut by 4 bases and J by 2 bases, with 13 bases left in between. The CDR3 totals 14 residues. Per the germline V gene, CDR1 is GEAIGNYY and CDR2 is EKD. Written as DNA, the CDR3 is TGTGCCTGTGAGCGAATAGGGGATACCGATAAACTCATCTTT. Translated: CACERIGDTDKLIF.

This clone has just a few counts. A single base is all that separates this from a far larger clone, so a read error is likely. The identical CDR3 is also encoded by other nucleotide sequences in the sample. This sequence joins TRDV2 and TRDJ1, with TRDD3 matching over 13 bases. After removal of 3 bases from V and 2 bases from J, the junction contained 26 bases not matched to a gene. The CDR3 extends over 23 amino acids. Germline CDR1 and CDR2: GEAIGNYY and EKD. This CDR3 reads CACDPVLGDTRDSSGMYTDKLIF. The CDR3 DNA sequence: TGTGCCTGTGACCCAGTACTGGGGGATACGCGTGATTCTAGCGGAATGTATACCGATAAACTCATCTTT.

This clone has just a few counts. This sequence may be a read error, since a much larger clone differs from it by one base. Distinct nucleotide sequences in the sample also encode this CDR3. V and J are TRDV2 and TRDJ3; 9 bases match TRDD3. Germline CDR1 is GEAIGNYY and CDR2 is EKD. V trimming: 0 bases; J trimming: 0 bases; junction bases outside the gene matches: 14. The CDR3 length is 22 residues. Here the CDR3 reads CACDTPGSTGGLFSWDTRQMFF. For the CDR3, the DNA is TGTGCCTGTGACACCCCGGGGAGTACTGGGGGACTCTTCTCCTGGGACACCCGACAGATGTTTTTC.

This clone is classed as medium-sized. The sample contains more than one DNA sequence encoding this CDR3. The chain uses TRDV2 and TRDJ2; a weak D match, TRDD3 (6 bases). Trimming removed 0 bases at V and 4 bases at J, with 11 bases between. CDR3 size: 15 residues. Germline loops: CDR1 GEAIGNYY, CDR2 EKD. The CDR3 DNA is TGTGCCTGTGACACCGTGGGACTGGGGACAGCACAACTCTTCTTT. Translated: CACDTVGLGTAQLFF.

With regard to this clone: For this DNA, TCRdb reports the protein of a much larger clone, which diverges at residue 17, most likely from a read error; the protein presented here is translated directly from the DNA. The chain employs TRDV2 and TRDJ1; 8 nucleotides agree with TRDD3. The length of the CDR3 is 19 residues. Germline values: CDR1 GEAIGNYY, CDR2 EKD. CDR3 coding DNA: TGTGCCTGTGACACGGTAGGGGGACTGGGGGGTGATTACACCGATAAACCCATCTTT. Its translation is CACDTVGGLGGDYTDKPIF.

This clone has only a few counts. It is likely a read error: a sequence one base away is far more abundant. This sequence joins TRDV2 and TRDJ1; D may be TRDD3 (6 bases). V was pared by 3 bases and J by 0 bases, with 16 bases between. Germline values: CDR1 GEAIGNYY, CDR2 EKD. This CDR3 region has 16 residues. Here the CDR3 reads CACDAVGGPYTDKLIF. CDR3 DNA: TGTGCCTGTGACGCCGTCGGGGGACCTTACACCGATAAACTCATCTTT.

In this sample, this clone turned up a few times. With only one base between it and a far larger clone, this is likely a read error. The rearrangement uses TRDV2 and TRDJ3, with 9 bases lining up with TRDD3. V lost 3 bases, J lost 0 bases, and 14 bases stayed unmatched. The CDR3 is 21 amino acids. CDR1 GEAIGNYY and CDR2 EKD come from the germline V gene. The CDR3 DNA sequence: TGTGCCTGTGACTCACTCAGGGGATACGCTCTGAGCTCCTGGGACACCCGACAGATGTTTTTC. Amino acid sequence: CACDSLRGYALSSWDTRQMFF.